Listed below are T cell receptor beta chains from one sample, sequenced in a study of blood T cell repertoires in COVID-19. Measured with immunoSEQ multiplex PCR; TCRdb has only the in-frame clones, and not every one. The sample lists fewer than 250,000 clones; roughly 86% were seen once. Sequenced input: PBMCs or T cells enriched from blood (not recorded which). These receptors all come from a woman aged 40-49 years in a cohort exposed to, infected with or recovered from COVID-19 (not recorded which). CDR3s include the opening cysteine and the closing phenylalanine or tryptophan. Each record gives: V gene, J gene, CDR3 protein.

v_call: TRBV29-1; j_call: TRBJ1-1; cdr3_aa: CSVWGAEAFF
v_call: TRBV5-1; j_call: TRBJ2-7; cdr3_aa: CASSPTSGTYEQYF
v_call: TRBV27; j_call: TRBJ2-7; cdr3_aa: CASSNRTSGYYEQYF
v_call: TRBV6-5; j_call: TRBJ2-3; cdr3_aa: CASSTGGSTDTQYF
v_call: TRBV7-2; j_call: TRBJ1-5; cdr3_aa: CASSVTGQGQPQHF
v_call: TRBV7-9; j_call: TRBJ2-3; cdr3_aa: CASSLGSTDLTDTQYF
v_call: TRBV27; j_call: TRBJ1-1; cdr3_aa: CASSLKIRTEAFF
v_call: TRBV5-4; j_call: TRBJ2-1; cdr3_aa: CASSSGTSGIPSYNEQFF
v_call: TRBV9; j_call: TRBJ1-1; cdr3_aa: CASSTGVNTEAFF
v_call: TRBV5-1; j_call: TRBJ2-4; cdr3_aa: CASSLGGDAKNIQYF
v_call: TRBV27; j_call: TRBJ1-1; cdr3_aa: CASSRTGGIEAFF
v_call: TRBV20-1; j_call: TRBJ1-1; cdr3_aa: CRFYRAQEAFF
v_call: TRBV5-1; j_call: TRBJ1-2; cdr3_aa: CASSLETDLYTF
v_call: TRBV6-2/TRBV6-3; j_call: TRBJ2-1; cdr3_aa: CASSARKSSYNEQFF
v_call: TRBV11-2; j_call: TRBJ2-1; cdr3_aa: CASSLSAISGGAQEQFF
v_call: TRBV2; j_call: TRBJ1-1; cdr3_aa: CASREGQGTEAFF
v_call: TRBV28; j_call: TRBJ1-3; cdr3_aa: CASSLRVGAPSGNTIYF
v_call: TRBV4-3; j_call: TRBJ2-7; cdr3_aa: CASSQGQGGSPEQYF
v_call: TRBV7-2; j_call: TRBJ2-7; cdr3_aa: CASSPGGSGSYEQYF
v_call: TRBV30; j_call: TRBJ1-1; cdr3_aa: CAWNAGGVGEAFF
v_call: TRBV5-1; j_call: TRBJ2-1; cdr3_aa: CASSLGALEQFF
v_call: TRBV28; j_call: TRBJ1-2; cdr3_aa: CASGGQGVIYGYTF
v_call: TRBV5-1; j_call: TRBJ1-2; cdr3_aa: CASSLWGGADGYTF
v_call: TRBV6-1; j_call: TRBJ1-3; cdr3_aa: CASSELEGLGNTIYF
v_call: TRBV5-1; j_call: TRBJ1-3; cdr3_aa: CASSFGTGSGNTIYF
v_call: TRBV18; j_call: TRBJ2-5; cdr3_aa: CASSPASRAQETQYF
v_call: TRBV30; j_call: TRBJ2-1; cdr3_aa: CAWSQNNEQFF
v_call: TRBV6-5; j_call: TRBJ1-2; cdr3_aa: CASSAQQGLYGYTF
v_call: TRBV14; j_call: TRBJ2-4; cdr3_aa: CASSQDRGTGDFAKNIQYF
v_call: TRBV7-9; j_call: TRBJ1-4; cdr3_aa: CASSSRDRGNEKLFF
v_call: TRBV18; j_call: TRBJ1-3; cdr3_aa: CASSPQGAEGNTIYF
v_call: TRBV9; j_call: TRBJ2-7; cdr3_aa: CASSSTGGSVEQYF
v_call: TRBV9; j_call: TRBJ2-3; cdr3_aa: CASSVSGQGFSTDTQYF
v_call: TRBV7-6; j_call: TRBJ1-1; cdr3_aa: CASSLGWRETEAFF
v_call: TRBV14; j_call: TRBJ2-7; cdr3_aa: CASSLLPGQGDLEQYF
v_call: TRBV19; j_call: TRBJ2-3; cdr3_aa: CASSPLAGADTQYF
v_call: TRBV10-3; j_call: TRBJ1-2; cdr3_aa: CAIREGHGYTF
v_call: TRBV5-4; j_call: TRBJ2-7; cdr3_aa: CASSFHGSYEQYF
v_call: TRBV20-1; j_call: TRBJ1-2; cdr3_aa: CSARGGYGYTF
v_call: TRBV27; j_call: TRBJ2-2; cdr3_aa: CASRPGGTGELFF
v_call: TRBV20-1; j_call: TRBJ2-3; cdr3_aa: CSASRVAGPYTQYF
v_call: TRBV25-1; j_call: TRBJ2-7; cdr3_aa: CASSEYRDNEQYF
v_call: TRBV24-1; j_call: TRBJ2-3; cdr3_aa: CATSDLTTKGTDTQYF
v_call: TRBV10-1; j_call: TRBJ1-1; cdr3_aa: CASRDSRNTEAFF
v_call: TRBV9; j_call: TRBJ2-7; cdr3_aa: CASSPGGGRSYEQYF
v_call: TRBV12-3/TRBV12-4; j_call: TRBJ2-2; cdr3_aa: CASGRATGELFF
v_call: TRBV27; j_call: TRBJ1-2; cdr3_aa: CASSSLQGSRGYTF
v_call: TRBV19; j_call: TRBJ2-7; cdr3_aa: CASSFRDRGRYEQYF
v_call: TRBV3-1/TRBV3-2; j_call: TRBJ1-3; cdr3_aa: CASSLSRGPSGNTIYF
v_call: TRBV27; j_call: TRBJ1-2; cdr3_aa: CASSLSPGGQANYGYTF
v_call: TRBV4-2; j_call: TRBJ1-2; cdr3_aa: CASSQESRLNYGYTF
v_call: TRBV9; j_call: TRBJ2-3; cdr3_aa: CASSVGLASTDTQYF
v_call: TRBV27; j_call: TRBJ1-5; cdr3_aa: CASSEGLGNQPQHF